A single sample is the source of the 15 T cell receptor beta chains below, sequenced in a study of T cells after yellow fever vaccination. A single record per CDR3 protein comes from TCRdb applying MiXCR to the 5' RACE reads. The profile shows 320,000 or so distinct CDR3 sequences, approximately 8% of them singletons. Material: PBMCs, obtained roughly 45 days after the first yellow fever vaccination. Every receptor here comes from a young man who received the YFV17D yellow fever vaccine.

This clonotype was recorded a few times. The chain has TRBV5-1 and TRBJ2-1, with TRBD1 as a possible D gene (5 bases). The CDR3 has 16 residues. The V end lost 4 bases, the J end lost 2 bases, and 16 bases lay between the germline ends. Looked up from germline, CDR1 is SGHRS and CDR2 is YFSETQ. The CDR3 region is CASSVGAGSPYNEQFF. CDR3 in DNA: TGCGCCAGCAGCGTAGGGGCAGGTTCCCCCTACAATGAGCAGTTCTTC.

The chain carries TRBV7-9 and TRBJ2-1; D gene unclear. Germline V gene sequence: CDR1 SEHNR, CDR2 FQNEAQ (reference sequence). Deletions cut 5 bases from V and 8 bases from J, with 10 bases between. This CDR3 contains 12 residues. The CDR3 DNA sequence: TGTGCCAGCAGCGATATAGACTATGAGCAGTTCTTC. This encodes CASSDIDYEQFF.

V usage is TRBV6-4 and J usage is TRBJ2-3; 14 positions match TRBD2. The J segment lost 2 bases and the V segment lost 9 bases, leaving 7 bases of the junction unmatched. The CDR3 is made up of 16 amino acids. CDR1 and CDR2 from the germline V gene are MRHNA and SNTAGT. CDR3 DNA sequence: TGTGCCAGTAAATCGACTAGCGGGGGGGACACAGATACGCAGTATTTT. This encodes CASKSTSGGDTDTQYF.

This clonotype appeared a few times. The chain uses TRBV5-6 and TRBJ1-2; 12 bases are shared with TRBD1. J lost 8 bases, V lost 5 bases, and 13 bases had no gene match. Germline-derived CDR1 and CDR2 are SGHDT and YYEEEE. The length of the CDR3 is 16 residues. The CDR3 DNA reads TGTGCCAGCAGAACTTCCGGGACAGGGGGCGCGGAGGGCTACACCTTC. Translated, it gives CASRTSGTGGAEGYTF. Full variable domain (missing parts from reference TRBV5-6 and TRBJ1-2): DAGVTQSPTHLIKTRGQQVTLRCSPKSGHDTVSWYQQALGQGPQFIFQYYEEEERQRGNFPDRFSGHQFPNYSSELNVNALLLGDSALYLCASRTSGTGGAEGYTFGSGTRLTVV.

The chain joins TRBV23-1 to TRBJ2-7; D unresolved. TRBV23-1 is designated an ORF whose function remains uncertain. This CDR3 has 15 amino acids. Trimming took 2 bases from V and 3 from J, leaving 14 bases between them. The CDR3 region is CASSQRSSVNYEQYV. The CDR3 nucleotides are TGCGCCAGCAGTCAAAGGAGTAGTGTGAACTACGAGCAGTACGTC.

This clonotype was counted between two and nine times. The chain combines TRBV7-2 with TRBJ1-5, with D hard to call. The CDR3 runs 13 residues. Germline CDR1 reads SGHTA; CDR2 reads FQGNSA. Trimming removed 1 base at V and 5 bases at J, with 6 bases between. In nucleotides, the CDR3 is TGTGCCAGCAGCTTAGTTGTGGATCAGCCCCAGCATTTT. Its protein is CASSLVVDQPQHF.

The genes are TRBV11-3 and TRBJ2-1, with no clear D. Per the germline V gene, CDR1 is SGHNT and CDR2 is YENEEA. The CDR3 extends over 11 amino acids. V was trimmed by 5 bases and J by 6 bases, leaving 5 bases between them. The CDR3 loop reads CASSDTNEQFF. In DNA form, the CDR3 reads TGTGCCAGCAGCGACACCAATGAGCAGTTCTTC.

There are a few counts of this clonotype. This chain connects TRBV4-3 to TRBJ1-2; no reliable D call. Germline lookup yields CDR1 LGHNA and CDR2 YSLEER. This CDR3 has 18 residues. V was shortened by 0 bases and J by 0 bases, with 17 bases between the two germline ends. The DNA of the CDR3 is TGCGCCAGCAGCCAAGACTTCGGTCTACAACTTGCTAACTATGGCTACACCTTC. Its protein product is CASSQDFGLQLANYGYTF.

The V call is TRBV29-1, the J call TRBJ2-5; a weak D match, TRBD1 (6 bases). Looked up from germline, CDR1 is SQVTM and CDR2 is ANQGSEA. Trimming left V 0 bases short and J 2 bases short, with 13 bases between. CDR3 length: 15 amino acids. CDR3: CSVEDYDRPQETQYF. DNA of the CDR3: TGCAGCGTTGAAGACTATGACAGGCCGCAAGAGACCCAGTACTTC.

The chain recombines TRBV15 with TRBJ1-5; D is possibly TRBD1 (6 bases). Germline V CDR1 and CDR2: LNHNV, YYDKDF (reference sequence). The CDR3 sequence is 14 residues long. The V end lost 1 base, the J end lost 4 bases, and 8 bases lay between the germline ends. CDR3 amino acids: CATSRGQENQPQHF. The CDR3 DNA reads TGTGCCACCAGCAGAGGACAGGAGAATCAGCCCCAGCATTTT.

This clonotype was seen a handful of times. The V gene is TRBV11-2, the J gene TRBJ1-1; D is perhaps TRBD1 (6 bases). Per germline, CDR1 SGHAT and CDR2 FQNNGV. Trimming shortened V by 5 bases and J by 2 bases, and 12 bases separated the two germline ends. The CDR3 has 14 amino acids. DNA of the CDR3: TGTGCCAGCAGCCGCGTGGGGGCCAACACTGAAGCTTTCTTT. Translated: CASSRVGANTEAFF. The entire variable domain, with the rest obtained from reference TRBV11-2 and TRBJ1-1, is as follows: EAGVAQSPRYKIIEKRQSVAFWCNPISGHATLYWYQQILGQGPKLLIQFQNNGVVDDSQLPKDRFSAERLKGVDSTLKIQPAKLEDSAVYLCASSRVGANTEAFFGQGTRLTVV.

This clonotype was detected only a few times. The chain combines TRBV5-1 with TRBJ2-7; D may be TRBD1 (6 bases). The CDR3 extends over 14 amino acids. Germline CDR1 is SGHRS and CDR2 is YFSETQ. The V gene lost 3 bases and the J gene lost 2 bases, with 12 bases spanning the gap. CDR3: CASSSGAGAYEQYF. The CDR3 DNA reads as TGCGCCAGCAGCTCTGGGGCAGGGGCCTACGAGCAGTACTTC. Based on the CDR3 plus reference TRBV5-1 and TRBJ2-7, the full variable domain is KAGVTQTPRYLIKTRGQQVTLSCSPISGHRSVSWYQQTPGQGLQFLFEYFSETQRNKGNFPGRFSGRQFSNSRSEMNVSTLELGDSALYLCASSSGAGAYEQYFGPGTRLTVT.

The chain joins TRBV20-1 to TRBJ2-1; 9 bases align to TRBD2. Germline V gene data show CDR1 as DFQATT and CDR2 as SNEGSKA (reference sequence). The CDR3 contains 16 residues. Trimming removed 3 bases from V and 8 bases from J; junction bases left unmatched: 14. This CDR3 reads CSASNGGGALSHEQFF. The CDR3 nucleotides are TGCAGTGCTAGTAACGGCGGGGGGGCCCTGTCCCATGAGCAGTTCTTC.

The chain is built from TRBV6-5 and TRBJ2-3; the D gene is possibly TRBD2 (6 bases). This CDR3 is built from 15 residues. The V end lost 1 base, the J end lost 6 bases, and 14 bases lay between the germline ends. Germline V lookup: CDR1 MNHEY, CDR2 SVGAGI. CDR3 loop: CASSYYAGRRDTQYF. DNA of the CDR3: TGTGCCAGCAGTTACTATGCGGGGCGACGGGATACGCAGTATTTT.

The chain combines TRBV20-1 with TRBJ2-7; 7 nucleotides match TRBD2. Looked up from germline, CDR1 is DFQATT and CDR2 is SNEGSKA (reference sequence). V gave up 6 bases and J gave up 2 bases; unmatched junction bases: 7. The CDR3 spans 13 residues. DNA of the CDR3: TGCAGTGCCAGACCAGCGGGGCCCTACGAGCAGTACTTC. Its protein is CSARPAGPYEQYF.